The T cell receptor beta chain under discussion was sequenced for a study of tumor-infiltrating lymphocytes in primary liver carcinoma. Study details: Patients included men and women of 30 to 69 years.

The CDR3 runs to 15 residues. As concerns this clonotype: Its specificity is unknown. The junction does not match germline at one end; this may be a read error.

Study-wide findings and caveats: About 8-25% of top clones, no more, were shared by all five regions. Between tumor regions, pairs overlapped more than tumor-adjacent and tumor-blood pairs did.

For each extraction, RNA and DNA were obtained together from around 20-30 mg of unsorted bulk tissue. Constant-region priming of around 530 ng total RNA yielded TCR beta cDNA. Nested multiplex PCR, run for three rounds with slightly modified ARM-PCR, yielded TCR beta libraries. Investigators reported that the first two PCR rounds, at roughly 10 cycles each, used TRBV1-TRBV30 forward primers with a C-beta reverse primer. Each CDR3 protein gets one entry after TCRdb re-called the multiplex PCR reads with MiXCR. The table has just under 55,000 distinct CDR3 sequences, 60% to 75% seen once. This chain links TRBV12-3 or TRBV12-4 with TRBJ1-2, with 8 bases lining up with TRBD1. The clonotype was recovered from a man aged 35-49 years with primary liver carcinoma and hepatitis B virus infection. The sequenced material came from liver tumor tissue from sampling region 2. Subset meaning: tumor region T2, inferior pole. For the CDR3, the DNA is TGTGCCAGCCGTCCCCGGGACAGGCCTAACTATGGCTGCACCTTC. This gives the protein CASRPRDRPNYGCTF.